One and the same sample provided the 12 T cell receptor beta chains below, sequenced in a study of control samples from healthy donors and cancer patients. TCRdb's copy holds only in-frame clones and misses some; the assay was immunoSEQ multiplex PCR. The table has 100,000 to 150,000 clones, around 86% seen once. The sequenced material came from blood. The receptors were sampled from a man aged 35-49 years in good health.

This clone is a singleton in its sample. The genes are TRBV11-2 and TRBJ2-1, with unresolved D. The CDR3 consists of 12 residues. Trimming shortened V by 1 base and J by 5 bases, and 3 bases separated the two germline ends. Germline lookup yields CDR1 SGHAT and CDR2 FQNNGV. DNA for the CDR3: TGTGCCAGCAGCTTAGCCAACAATGAGCAGTTCTTC. Its translation: CASSLANNEQFF.

The V and J genes are TRBV5-1 and TRBJ1-3; D is ambiguous. Trimming cost V 0 bases and J 2 bases, with 6 bases left between them. Germline V gives CDR1 SGHRS, CDR2 YFSETQ. This CDR3 has 14 amino acids. The DNA for the CDR3 is TGCGCCAGCAGCTTGGGGGGAACTGGAAACACCATATATTTT. Encoded protein: CASSLGGTGNTIYF. Together with reference TRBV5-1 and TRBJ1-3, the CDR3 gives the full variable domain: KAGVTQTPRYLIKTRGQQVTLSCSPISGHRSVSWYQQTPGQGLQFLFEYFSETQRNKGNFPGRFSGRQFSNSRSEMNVSTLELGDSALYLCASSLGGTGNTIYFGEGSWLTVV.

This sequence joins TRBV18 and TRBJ2-3, with 13 bases lining up with TRBD2. Trimming removed 8 bases from V and 1 base from J; junction bases left unmatched: 6. This CDR3 region has 16 residues. The germline CDR1 and CDR2 sequences are KGHSH and LQKENI. CDR3 amino acids: CASPRTSGGRTDTQYF. DNA for the CDR3: TGTGCCAGCCCGAGGACTAGCGGGGGCCGCACAGATACGCAGTATTTT.

This chain joins TRBV6-6 and TRBJ1-6, with D tentatively TRBD1 (5 bases). This CDR3 region has 12 residues. The V end lost 10 bases, the J end lost 10 bases, and 14 bases lay between the germline ends. Per the germline V gene, CDR1 is MNHNY and CDR2 is SVGAGI (reference sequence). DNA of the CDR3: TGTGCCATTTCCCTGGGGGACTCACCCCTCCACTTT. Its translation: CAISLGDSPLHF.

This clone was found once. Compared with germline, one end of the junction differs, possibly owing to a read error. J is TRBJ2-2 and V is TRBV5-4, with D tentatively TRBD1 (5 bases). CDR1 is SGHNT, CDR2 YYREEE, per germline (reference sequence). The CDR3 has 15 amino acids. Written as DNA, the CDR3 is TGTGCCAGCAGCTTGGAAGGGGCGAAGACCGGGGAGCTGTTTTTT. Protein: CASSLEGAKTGELFF.

The chain is built from TRBV5-1 and TRBJ2-5; the D gene is possibly TRBD1 (5 bases). This CDR3 region has 14 residues. Trimming removed 7 bases from V and 2 bases from J, with 15 bases in between. Germline CDR1 is SGHRS and CDR2 is YFSETQ. The CDR3 is CASHFQGRQETQYF. DNA of the CDR3: TGCGCCAGCCATTTCCAGGGTCGGCAAGAGACCCAGTACTTC.

The V gene is TRBV7-9, the J gene TRBJ2-1; TRBD2 agrees at 7 bases. CDR3 length: 14 amino acids. V was pared by 1 base and J by 4 bases, with 1 base of the junction left unmatched. Germline V lookup: CDR1 SEHNR, CDR2 FQNEAQ (reference sequence). CDR3 sequence (DNA): TGTGCCAGCAGCTTAGAGGGACTATACAATGAGCAGTTCTTC. It yields the protein CASSLEGLYNEQFF.

The V call is TRBV30, the J call TRBJ1-1; D is undetermined. Trimming pared 1 base from V and 0 bases from J, leaving 6 bases between. Germline CDR1 and CDR2: GTSNPN and SVGIG (reference sequence). The CDR3 runs 13 residues. The CDR3 nucleotides read TGTGCCTGGAGTGCGACACTGAACACTGAAGCTTTCTTT. Protein sequence: CAWSATLNTEAFF.

V usage is TRBV6-5 and J usage is TRBJ2-7; 8 nucleotides align to TRBD1. Per germline, CDR1 MNHEY and CDR2 SVGAGI. The length of the CDR3 is 13 residues. The V gene end was trimmed by 6 bases and the J gene end by 3 bases; junction bases not matched to a gene: 4. CDR3 protein: CASRFDRGYEQYF. CDR3 in DNA: TGTGCCAGCAGATTCGACAGGGGCTACGAGCAGTACTTC.

This chain connects TRBV19 to TRBJ1-5, with D unresolved. Germline V gene lookup returns CDR1 LNHDA and CDR2 SQIVND (reference sequence). The CDR3 runs to 16 residues. V was trimmed by 1 base and J by 0 bases, leaving 10 bases between them. As DNA, the CDR3 is TGTGCCAGTAGTATAGGGGTGATTTATAGCAATCAGCCCCAGCATTTT. This codes for CASSIGVIYSNQPQHF.

The chain carries TRBV18 and TRBJ1-2, with D possibly matching TRBD1 (5 bases). The CDR3 is 14 amino acids. V lost 3 bases to trimming and J lost 4 bases, with 12 bases between them. From germline, CDR1 is KGHSH and CDR2 LQKENI. The CDR3 coding sequence is TGTGCCAGCTCACCGGCCAGGGACTTCTATGGCTACACCTTC. It yields the protein CASSPARDFYGYTF.

The rearrangement joins TRBV19 to TRBJ1-2; 7 nucleotides match TRBD1. The CDR3 contains 15 residues. V lost 4 bases to trimming and J lost 4 bases; unmatched junction nucleotides: 9. CDR1 LNHDA and CDR2 SQIVND come from the germline V gene (reference sequence). CDR3 amino acids: CASSTTGREGYGYTF. Written as DNA, the CDR3 is TGTGCCAGTAGTACGACAGGGCGGGAGGGCTATGGCTACACCTTC.